This T cell receptor beta chain comes out of a study of cytomegalovirus exposure and HLA in healthy donors. Whole-study context: Earlier findings included about 120 million unique TCR beta sequences obtained from approximately 170 million T cells.

Overall study results and limits: Most TCR beta V segments were productive about 87% or about 30% of the time in an earlier analysis. CMV antigen specificity of a few CMV-associated chains was confirmed in vitro.

The PCR had 60 Vbeta and 13 Jbeta primers. Original methodology: Later, tens of millions of unique TCR beta chains were counted in an analysis, and around 11 million of them were shared. TCRdb keeps only in-frame clones here, not all; method: immunoSEQ multiplex PCR. V, J and clone size reflect that table, while D and trimming were determined from the DNA. The profile shows around 110,000 clones, roughly 79% of them singletons. A note on this clone: What it recognizes is unknown.

The CDR3 spans 18 residues. The J segment lost 1 base and the V segment lost 5 bases, leaving 11 bases of the junction unmatched. The germline gives CDR1 MNHEY, CDR2 SMNVEV (reference sequence). Specimen: PBMCs. The TCR comes from a woman aged 25 to 39 in good health and CMV-seronegative. J is TRBJ2-5 and V is TRBV27; 12 bases line up with TRBD2. The CDR3 here is CASSPRTSGTGRQETQYF. CDR3 in DNA: TGTGCCAGCAGTCCAAGGACTAGCGGGACCGGGCGCCAAGAGACCCAGTACTTC.